One and the same sample provided the 4 T cell receptor beta chains below, sequenced in a study of OX40 agonist ivuxolimab in advanced cancers. The protocol was immunoSEQ multiplex PCR, while the TCRdb copy is restricted to in-frame clones and leaves out a portion. This repertoire shows 50,000 to 60,000 clones, around 83% found once; its top ten account for roughly 4.7%. Sequenced material: CD4+ or CD8+ T cells sorted from blood, taken in a trial of the OX40 agonist ivuxolimab. All receptors come from an adult with an advanced solid tumor such as melanoma, head and neck, liver or kidney cancer.

The chain has TRBV19 and TRBJ1-1; no clear D gene. V lost 4 bases, J lost 1 base, and 7 bases lay in between. Germline V gene sequence: CDR1 LNHDA, CDR2 SQIVND (reference sequence). The CDR3 contains 13 residues. The CDR3 DNA is TGTGCCAGTAGTAGTACCGGGAACACTGAAGCTTTCTTT. It is translated as CASSSTGNTEAFF.

This chain uses TRBV19 with TRBJ1-5, with D maybe TRBD1 (5 bases). Germline CDR1 and CDR2: LNHDA and SQIVND (reference sequence). V was trimmed by 1 base and J by 4 bases, leaving 8 bases between them. CDR3 length equals 14 residues. The CDR3 region is CASSIVGGNQPQHF. In nucleotides, the CDR3 is TGTGCCAGTAGTATAGTTGGGGGGAATCAGCCCCAGCATTTT.

V and J are TRBV13 and TRBJ2-7; D is unresolved. Germline V gene data show CDR1 as PRHDT and CDR2 as FYEKMQ (reference sequence). This CDR3 is built from 14 residues. V shed 6 bases and J shed 7 bases, with 19 bases lying between them. This CDR3 is CASSTQSLLREQYF. The CDR3 DNA follows: TGTGCCAGCAGTACTCAGTCCTTATTACGGGAGCAGTACTTC.

The V call is TRBV18, the J call TRBJ1-5; the match to TRBD1 covers 8 bases. With V trimmed by 8 bases and J by 6 bases, 9 bases remained unmatched. The CDR3 is 14 residues long. CDR1 is KGHSH and CDR2 is LQKENI in the germline V gene. The CDR3 sequence: CASTGGQDIQPQHF. The CDR3 DNA follows: TGTGCCAGCACCGGGGGACAGGATATTCAGCCCCAGCATTTT.